This is a list of T cell receptor beta chains from one sample in a study of blood T cell repertoires in COVID-19. The assay was immunoSEQ multiplex PCR, and TCRdb's table has in-frame clones only and misses some. Here the sample spans tens of thousands of clones, 60% to 80% being singletons. The sample comprised peripheral blood. These receptors were obtained from a man in his 70s with COVID-19, enrolled during active disease. The CDR3 runs from the conserved cysteine through the conserved F or W. The D gene is left open where the match is weak. Clone size is shown for a subset of rows, as once, few, many or a class of expanded clone.

v_call	d_call	j_call	clone_size	cdr3_aa	cdr3_nt
TRBV10-3	.	TRBJ1-2	.	CAIMGRMNGYTF	TGTGCCATCATGGGGCGGATGAATGGCTACACCTTC
TRBV4-3	TRBD2	TRBJ2-1	.	CASSQDTPGLAGYNEQFF	TGCGCCAGCAGCCAAGATACCCCGGGCCTAGCGGGCTACAATGAGCAGTTCTTC
TRBV7-9	TRBD2	TRBJ2-1	.	CASSGTSGFSLSEQFF	TGTGCCAGCAGCGGGACTAGCGGGTTTTCTTTGAGTGAGCAGTTCTTC
TRBV6-2/TRBV6-3	.	TRBJ1-1	.	CASSYEGRTEAFF	TGTGCCAGCAGTTACGAGGGAAGGACTGAAGCTTTCTTT
TRBV29-1	.	TRBJ1-2	once	CSVEGPGYTF	TGCAGCGTTGAAGGGCCTGGCTACACCTTC
TRBV7-2	TRBD2	TRBJ2-7	few	CASSPRTSGGPFYEQYF	TGTGCCAGCAGCCCACGGACTAGCGGGGGGCCATTCTACGAGCAGTACTTC
TRBV19	.	TRBJ2-2	.	CASIQWEEDTGELFF	TGTGCCAGTATCCAGTGGGAGGAGGACACCGGGGAGCTGTTTTTT
TRBV6-2/TRBV6-3	TRBD2	TRBJ2-7	.	CASRPSGSYEQYF	TGTGCCAGCAGACCTAGCGGATCCTACGAGCAGTACTTC
TRBV4-3	TRBD2	TRBJ2-1	.	CASSQVHLAGGPVEQFF	TGCGCCAGCAGCCAAGTCCATCTAGCGGGAGGGCCGGTTGAGCAGTTCTTC
TRBV19	TRBD2	TRBJ2-1	.	CASTGGLAGGRDNEQFF	TGTGCCAGTACCGGAGGTCTAGCGGGAGGAAGGGACAATGAGCAGTTCTTC
TRBV13	.	TRBJ2-1	many	CASSPFMERYNEQFF	TGTGCCAGCAGCCCCTTTATGGAGCGTTACAATGAGCAGTTCTTC
TRBV18	.	TRBJ2-2	.	CASSPLSDITNTGELFF	TGTGCCAGCTCACCCCTCTCGGACATCACAAACACCGGGGAGCTGTTTTTT
TRBV7-2	.	TRBJ1-1	.	CASSAGGPGTSAFF	TGTGCCAGCAGCGCCGGAGGCCCCGGGACTTCGGCTTTCTTT
TRBV5-1	.	TRBJ1-1	.	CASSLDTGSVEAFF	TGCGCCAGCAGCTTGGATACAGGTTCAGTTGAAGCTTTCTTT
TRBV7-3	TRBD1	TRBJ1-1	.	CASSFRQGNTEAFF	TGTGCCAGCAGCTTCCGACAGGGGAACACTGAAGCTTTCTTT
TRBV28	TRBD1	TRBJ2-7	.	CASSSPGQSVEQYF	TGTGCCAGCAGCTCACCGGGACAGTCGGTCGAGCAGTACTTC